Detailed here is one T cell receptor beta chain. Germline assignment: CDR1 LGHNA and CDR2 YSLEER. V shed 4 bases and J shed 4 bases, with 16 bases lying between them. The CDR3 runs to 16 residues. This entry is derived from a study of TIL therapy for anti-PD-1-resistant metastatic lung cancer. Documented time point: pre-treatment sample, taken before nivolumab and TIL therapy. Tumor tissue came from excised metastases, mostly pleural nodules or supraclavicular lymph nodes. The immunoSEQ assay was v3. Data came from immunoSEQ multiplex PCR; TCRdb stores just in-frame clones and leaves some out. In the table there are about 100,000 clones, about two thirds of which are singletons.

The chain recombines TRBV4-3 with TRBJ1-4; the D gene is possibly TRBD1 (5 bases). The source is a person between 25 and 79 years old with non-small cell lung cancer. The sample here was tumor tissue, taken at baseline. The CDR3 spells CASSPVGRDYNEKLFF. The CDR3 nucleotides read TGCGCCAGCAGCCCAGTTGGACGGGACTATAATGAAAAACTGTTTTTT.